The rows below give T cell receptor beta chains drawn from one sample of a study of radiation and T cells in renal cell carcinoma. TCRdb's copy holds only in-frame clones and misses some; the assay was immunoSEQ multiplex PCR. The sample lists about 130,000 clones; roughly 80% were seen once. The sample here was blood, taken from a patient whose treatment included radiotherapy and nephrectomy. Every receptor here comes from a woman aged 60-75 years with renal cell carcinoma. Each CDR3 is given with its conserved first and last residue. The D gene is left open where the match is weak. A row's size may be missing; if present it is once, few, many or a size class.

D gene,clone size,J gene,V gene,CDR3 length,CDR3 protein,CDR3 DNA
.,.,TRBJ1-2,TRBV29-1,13,CSAFIRQDYGYTF,TGCAGCGCCTTTATCCGACAGGACTATGGCTACACCTTC
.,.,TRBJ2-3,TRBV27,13,CASSHSSTDTQYF,TGTGCCAGCAGTCACAGTAGCACAGATACGCAGTATTTT
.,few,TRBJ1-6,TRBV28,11,CASRGNSPLHF,TGTGCCAGCAGGGGGAATTCACCCCTCCACTTT
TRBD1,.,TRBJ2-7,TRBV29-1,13,CSVLTGGTAEQYF,TGCAGCGTCCTGACAGGGGGGACAGCCGAGCAGTACTTC
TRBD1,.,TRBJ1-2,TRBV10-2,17,CASSPRTGRSSGYGYTF,TGCGCCAGCAGCCCCAGGACAGGCCGAAGCTCCGGCTATGGCTACACCTTC
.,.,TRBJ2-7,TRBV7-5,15,CARRRETSGSYEQYF,TGTGCCAGAAGGAGGGAGACTAGCGGGAGCTACGAGCAGTACTTC
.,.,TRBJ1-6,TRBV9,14,CASSPGPYNSPLHF,TGTGCCAGCAGCCCGGGGCCGTATAATTCACCCCTCCACTTT
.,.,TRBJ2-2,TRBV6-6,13,CASSSQGTGELFF,TGTGCCAGCAGTTCGCAGGGGACCGGGGAGCTGTTTTTT
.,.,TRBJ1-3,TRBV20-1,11,CSAHSGNTIYF,TGCAGTGCCCACTCTGGAAACACCATATATTTT
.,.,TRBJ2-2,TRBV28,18,CASSFRQWVGADTGELFF,TGTGCCAGCAGTTTTCGACAGTGGGTAGGCGCGGACACCGGGGAGCTGTTTTTT
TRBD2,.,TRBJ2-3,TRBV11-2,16,CASSLGGGPSTDTQYF,TGTGCCAGCAGCCTCGGCGGGGGTCCCTCCACAGATACGCAGTATTTT
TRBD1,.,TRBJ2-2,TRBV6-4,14,CASRGQYNTGELFF,TGTGCCAGCAGGGGACAGTACAACACCGGGGAGCTGTTTTTT
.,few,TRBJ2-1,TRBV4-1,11,CASRHANEQFF,TGCGCCAGCCGACACGCAAATGAGCAGTTCTTC
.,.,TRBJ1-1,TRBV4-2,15,CASSQGGGGGTEAFF,TGTGCCAGCAGCCAAGGAGGGGGAGGGGGCACTGAAGCTTTCTTT
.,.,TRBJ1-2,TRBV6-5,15,CASSSYLGPNYGYTF,TGTGCCAGCAGTTCATACCTCGGACCGAACTATGGCTACACCTTC
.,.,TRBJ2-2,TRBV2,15,CASSDPRANTGELFF,TGTGCCAGCAGTGATCCCAGGGCGAACACCGGGGAGCTGTTTTTT
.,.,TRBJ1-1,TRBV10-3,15,CATRLEGTRNAEAFF,TGTGCCACCCGGTTAGAGGGTACTAGAAACGCTGAAGCTTTCTTT
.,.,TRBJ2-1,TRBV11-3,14,CASSPHGRHGEQFF,TGTGCCAGCAGCCCCCACGGGCGGCACGGTGAGCAGTTCTTC
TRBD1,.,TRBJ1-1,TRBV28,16,CASSTGTGKMNTEAFF,TGTGCCAGCAGCACCGGGACAGGGAAAATGAACACTGAAGCTTTCTTT
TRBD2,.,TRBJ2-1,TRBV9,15,CASSATSGSSDEQFF,TGTGCCAGCAGCGCTACTAGCGGATCGAGTGATGAGCAGTTCTTC
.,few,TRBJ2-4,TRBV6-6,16,CASSYSLGIAKNIQYF,TGTGCCAGCAGTTACTCCCTCGGCATAGCCAAAAACATTCAGTACTTC
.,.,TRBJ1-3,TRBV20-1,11,CSAPRQNTIYF,TGCAGTGCACCTAGACAGAACACCATATATTTT
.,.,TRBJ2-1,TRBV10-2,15,CASSERGPPRNEQFF,TGCGCCAGCAGTGAGAGGGGACCGCCGCGGAATGAGCAGTTCTTC
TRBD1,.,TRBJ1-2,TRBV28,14,CASRRNGQGYGYTF,TGTGCCAGCAGACGAAACGGACAGGGCTATGGCTACACCTTC
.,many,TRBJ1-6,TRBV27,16,CASKFGVSSYNSPLHF,TGTGCCAGCAAGTTCGGTGTGAGCTCCTATAATTCACCCCTCCACTTT
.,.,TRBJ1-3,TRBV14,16,CASSQVEQTGGNTIYF,TGTGCCAGCAGCCAAGTTGAACAGACGGGAGGAAACACCATATATTTT
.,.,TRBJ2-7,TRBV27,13,CASSLGGSYEQYF,TGTGCCAGCAGTTTAGGGGGGTCCTACGAGCAGTACTTC
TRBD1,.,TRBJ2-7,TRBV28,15,CASSSPGGVTYEQYF,TGTGCCAGCAGTTCCCCAGGGGGCGTTACATACGAGCAGTACTTC
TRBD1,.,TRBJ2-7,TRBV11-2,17,CASSPTPFRTGNYEQYF,TGTGCCAGCAGCCCAACCCCTTTTCGGACAGGGAACTACGAGCAGTACTTC
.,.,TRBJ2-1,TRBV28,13,CASSEGGYNEQFF,TGTGCCAGCAGCGAGGGCGGATACAATGAGCAGTTCTTC
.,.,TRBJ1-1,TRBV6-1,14,CASSGTRGNTEAFF,TGTGCCAGCAGTGGCACCAGGGGGAACACTGAAGCTTTCTTT
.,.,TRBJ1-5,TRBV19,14,CASRGPGENQPQHF,TGTGCCAGTAGGGGCCCTGGTGAAAATCAGCCCCAGCATTTT
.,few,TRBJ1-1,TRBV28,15,CASSLSRGRGTEAFF,TGTGCCAGCAGTTTATCAAGGGGTAGGGGCACTGAAGCTTTCTTT
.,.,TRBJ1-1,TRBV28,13,CASSIGPGSKRAF,TGTGCCAGCAGTATCGGGCCGGGATCCAAAAGGGCTTTT
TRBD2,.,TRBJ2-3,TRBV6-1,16,CASSARTSGGTDTQYF,TGTGCCAGCAGTGCCCGGACTAGCGGGGGTACAGATACGCAGTATTTT
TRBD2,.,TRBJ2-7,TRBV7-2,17,CASSLLPGLAMTYEQYF,TGTGCCAGCAGCCTACTACCGGGACTAGCGATGACCTACGAGCAGTACTTC
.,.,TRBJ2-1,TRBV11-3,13,CASSFRGDNEQFF,TGTGCCAGCAGCTTCAGGGGAGACAATGAGCAGTTCTTC
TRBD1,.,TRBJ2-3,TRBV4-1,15,CASSLGGVAGGTQYF,TGCGCCAGCAGCCTGGGTGGGGTGGCAGGGGGTACGCAGTATTTT
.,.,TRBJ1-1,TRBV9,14,CASSVGGWGTEAFF,TGTGCCAGCAGCGTAGGGGGGTGGGGCACTGAAGCTTTCTTT
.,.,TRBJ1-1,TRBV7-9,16,CASSKVGAPMNTEAFF,TGTGCCAGCAGCAAGGTGGGGGCACCTATGAACACTGAAGCTTTCTTT
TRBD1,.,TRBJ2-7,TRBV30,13,CAWKGQGAYEQYF,TGTGCCTGGAAGGGACAGGGGGCCTACGAGCAGTACTTC
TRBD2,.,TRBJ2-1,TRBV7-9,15,CAIPTSGEGMNEQFF,TGTGCCATTCCGACTAGCGGGGAAGGTATGAATGAGCAGTTCTTC
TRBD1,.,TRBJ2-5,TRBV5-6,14,CASSRDRVVGTQYF,TGTGCCAGCAGCCGGGACAGGGTGGTCGGGACCCAGTACTTC
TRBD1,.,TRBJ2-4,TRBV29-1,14,CSVWTGRAKNIQYF,TGCAGCGTTTGGACAGGGAGAGCCAAAAACATTCAGTACTTC